This T cell receptor beta chain stems from a study of cytomegalovirus exposure and HLA in healthy donors. Assay: immunoSEQ multiplex PCR; the TCRdb copy retains only in-frame clones and omits some. In the table there are 150,000 or so clones, 85% to 90% of which are singletons. The source of this sequence is a woman aged 30 to 39 in good health and CMV-seropositive. The specimen was PBMCs.

For the CDR3, the DNA is TGTGCCAGCAGCTTGGGGTCACTACGGCGGGAGCAGTACTTC. It is translated as CASSLGSLRREQYF. V is TRBV5-6 and J is TRBJ2-7; no reliable D call. Trimming stripped 0 bases from V and 7 bases from J, with 14 bases between. This CDR3 region has 14 residues. In germline, CDR1 is SGHDT, CDR2 YYEEEE. The entire variable domain, with the rest obtained from reference TRBV5-6 and TRBJ2-7, is as follows: DAGVTQSPTHLIKTRGQQVTLRCSPKSGHDTVSWYQQALGQGPQFIFQYYEEEERQRGNFPDRFSGHQFPNYSSELNVNALLLGDSALYLCASSLGSLRREQYFGPGTRLTVT.